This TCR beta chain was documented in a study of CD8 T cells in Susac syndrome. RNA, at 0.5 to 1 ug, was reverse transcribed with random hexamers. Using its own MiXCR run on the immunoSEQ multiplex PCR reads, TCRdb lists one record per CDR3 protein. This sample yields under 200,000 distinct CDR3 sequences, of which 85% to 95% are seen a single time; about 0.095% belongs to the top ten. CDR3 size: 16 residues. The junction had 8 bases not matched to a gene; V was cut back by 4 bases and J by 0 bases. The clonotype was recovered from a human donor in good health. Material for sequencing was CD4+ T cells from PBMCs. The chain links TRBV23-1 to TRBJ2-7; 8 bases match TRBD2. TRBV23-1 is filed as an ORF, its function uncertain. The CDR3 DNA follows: TGCGCCAGCAGTCTCGGCCGGGGGGGTAGCTCCTACGAGCAGTACGTC. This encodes CASSLGRGGSSYEQYV.